In its sample, the clone carrying this T cell receptor (beta chain) was seen a few times. The data derive from a study of response to subunit inactivated influenza vaccine. The germline CDR1 and CDR2 sequences are MDHEN and SYDVKM. V was trimmed by 3 bases and J by 8 bases, leaving 14 bases between them. There are 14 residues in the CDR3. Each CDR3 protein gets one entry after TCRdb re-called the RT-PCR reads with MiXCR. The table records roughly 550,000 distinct CDR3 sequences, approximately 20% of them present only once. These same records also appear under a second study, on T cells expressing NK-cell markers. That paper adds: For TCR beta, cDNA was produced by 5'RACE template switching with UMIs. It was sorted CD3+CD56+NKG2C+, CD3+CD56+NKG2C- and CD3+CD56-NKG2C+ T cells that supplied the TCR beta repertoires. The dominant NKG2C+ clonotypes represented roughly 1.0-7.5% of CD8+ T cells in six donors.

The input for sequencing was CD4+ T cells sorted from PBMCs, taken 12 days after vaccination. This sequence joins TRBV28 and TRBJ2-4; D may be TRBD1 or TRBD2 (5 bases each). The clonotype was recovered from a man aged 50 to 60 who received an inactivated influenza vaccine. CDR3 coding DNA: TGTGCCAGCAGTTTCGGCAGCCCGGGGCACATTCAGTACTTC. Translated, it gives CASSFGSPGHIQYF.